The present T cell receptor beta chain was sequenced within a study of low-dose radiotherapy and immunotherapy resistance in tumors (dated by TCRdb to between 2020 and 2023). Turning to the overall study: In Cohort 1, 0.5 Gy per fraction was delivered every 2 weeks, and a total PTV dose of 6.5 Gy was prescribed. Nivolumab and ipilimumab were both given intravenously, with nivolumab at a 240 mg flat dose every two weeks and ipilimumab at 1 mg/kg every six weeks. For Cohort 2, the dose was 1 Gy per fraction given every two weeks, adding up to 13 Gy in total across 26 weeks. Intravenous cyclophosphamide at 200 mg/m2 was administered every two weeks, one day ahead of each radiation and immunotherapy administration. Eight patients were included in the translational analysis, namely three from the first dose cohort plus the first five from the second dose cohort. Randomization of trial participants into treatment groups was not performed. Aspirin 300 mg was taken orally once daily by patients for four cycles, starting on cycle 1 day 1.

Read against the paper, the sample's time point label means: before trial treatment. The donors took part in RACIN, a single-arm, phase I, dose-escalation trial that combined nivolumab, ipilimumab, aspirin, low-dose cyclophosphamide and low-dose radiotherapy. To be eligible, a patient needed to have an advanced solid tumor that was TIL-negative. The V end gives up 4 bases and the J end 7 bases, leaving 15 bases in the junction not matched to a gene. As encoded in the germline V gene, CDR1 is SGDLS while CDR2 is YYNGEE. Taken from cysteine to phenylalanine, the CDR3 has 18 residues. The only DNA kept is the CDR3, 54 bases in frame from the first base. Sequencing took place on an Illumina HiSeq 2500. First-strand cDNA was synthesized using Superscript III and a set of TRAV- and TRBV-specific primers, so that both TCRalpha and TCRbeta chains were covered. A roughly 18-cycle PCR with Phusion amplified the TCRs, pairing a constant-region primer with the adapter that was attached to the V primers. Amplification of the isolated mRNA was done with the MessageAmp II aRNA Amplification Kit, which involved a roughly 16-hour in vitro transcription at 37 degrees C. mRNA for TCR sequencing was isolated with the Dynabeads mRNA DIRECT Purification Kit. Indexed Illumina adapters were added in a second Phusion PCR of about 24 cycles, after which AMPure XP beads were used to purify the products. Regarding the original processing steps: Using custom Perl scripts, TCR sequences encoding the same protein were pooled, out-of-frame sequences were removed, and the abundance of each clonotype was computed. Any TCR sequence supported by only a single read was excluded from analysis. The metrics used to describe the repertoires included Shannon entropy, Gini index, clonality, richness, and the frequency of TCRs shared between repertoires. TCRdb itself trimmed the public reads at Q25 with fastp, ran MiXCR and retained productive beta chains. Rows with a matching CDR3 protein are joined into one entry that keeps the most common DNA and genes. The V and J calls here are based on TCRdb, not the publication. The sample contains tens of thousands of distinct CDR3 sequences, less than 25% of them found a single time. Of the sample, around 5.7% is held by the ten largest clones.

This clonotype was seen many times. Its antigen remains undetermined. The record has no base qualities; no much larger clone is one base away. The chain couples TRBV9 to TRBJ2-1; the central 12 bases match TRBD2. This clonotype originated in a male donor with prostate cancer. The sample was PBMCs, taken before treatment. CDR3 reads: CASSTQGLAGGPGNEQFF. The DNA sequence is given as TGTGCCAGCAGCACGCAGGGGCTAGCGGGAGGGCCAGGGAATGAGCAGTTCTTC.